The 18 T cell receptor beta chains reported below all come from one sample, sequenced in a study of blood T cell repertoires in COVID-19 (dated by TCRdb to 2019 to 2021). Library prep was done by the immunoSEQ multiplex PCR assay. In its TCRdb copy, this immuneACCESS table keeps in-frame sequences only and misses some clones. Where compared with another copy, unresolved V genes explain less than half of these, and the others have no known cause. The sample records about 220,000 clones, 80% to 90% of which are singletons. The top ten hold roughly 4.6% of the sample. Sequencing was done on a sample of peripheral blood. Receptor source: a woman aged 60-70 years who had recovered from COVID-19.

The J gene is TRBJ2-1, the V gene TRBV3-1 (or the pseudogene TRBV3-2); possible D gene TRBD1, 6 bases. There are 15 residues in the CDR3. Germline V gene lookup returns CDR1 LGHDT and CDR2 YNNKEL (reference sequence). V gave up 0 bases and J gave up 4 bases, with 10 bases separating them. CDR3 amino acids: CASSQEGGRYNEQFF. The CDR3 nucleotides are TGTGCCAGCAGCCAAGAAGGGGGTAGGTACAATGAGCAGTTCTTC.

Here the CDR3 reads CASSGLAGAWQYEQFF. The CDR3 nucleotides read TGTGCCAGCAGTGGACTAGCGGGGGCGTGGCAGTATGAGCAGTTCTTC. The chain uses TRBV2 and TRBJ2-1; 12 bases are a match to TRBD2. The CDR3 is 16 amino acids. V lost 4 bases, J lost 8 bases, and 9 bases stayed unmatched. Germline V CDR1 and CDR2: SNHLY, FYNNEI.

This chain connects TRBV13 to TRBJ2-7; D possibly corresponds to TRBD2 (5 bases). The V gene's germline CDR1 is PRHDT and CDR2 FYEKMQ (reference sequence). The CDR3 is made up of 15 amino acids. Trimming removed 5 bases from V and 1 base from J, with 15 bases in between. CDR3 DNA: TGTGCCAGCAGCCCTCCGGGCAGGAGGTCCTACGAGCAGTACTTC. Translating gives CASSPPGRRSYEQYF.

The V and J genes are TRBV5-6 and TRBJ1-2, with 8 bases lining up with TRBD1. Germline values: CDR1 SGHDT, CDR2 YYEEEE. The ends lost 2 bases at V and 5 bases at J; junction bases unmatched: 5. The CDR3 runs to 14 residues. The CDR3 loop is CASSFQGALYGYTF. The CDR3 bases are TGTGCCAGCAGCTTCCAGGGGGCGCTTTATGGCTACACCTTC.

The genes are TRBV3-1 (or the pseudogene TRBV3-2) and TRBJ2-7; a weak D match, TRBD1 (6 bases). The germline CDR1 and CDR2 sequences are LGHDT and YNNKEL (reference sequence). There are 15 residues in the CDR3. V lost 4 bases, J lost 3 bases, and 16 bases lay in between. The CDR3, as DNA: TGTGCCAGCAGCCTAGGAAACGTCAGGGGCTACGAGCAGTACTTC. The encoded protein is CASSLGNVRGYEQYF.

The rearrangement uses TRBV25-1 and TRBJ1-2, with D hard to call. This CDR3 comprises 15 residues. The V and J ends lost 2 bases and 2 bases respectively, with 12 bases between them. Looked up from germline, CDR1 is MGHDK and CDR2 is SYGVNS. CDR3 bases: TGTGCCAGCAGTGAAATCGGCGGAGTCAACTATGGCTACACCTTC. Protein: CASSEIGGVNYGYTF.

With respect to this clone: Other DNA sequences in the same sample also yield this CDR3. CDR3 loop: CASTPGTYEQYF. CDR3 sequence (DNA): TGTGCCAGCACCCCGGGAACCTACGAGCAGTACTTC. The chain is built from TRBV6-5 and TRBJ2-7; a weak D match, TRBD2 (5 bases). Trimming took 7 bases from V and 2 from J, leaving 9 bases between them. The germline V gene has CDR1 MNHEY and CDR2 SVGAGI. The CDR3 spans 12 residues.

The chain uses TRBV14 and TRBJ1-1; possibly TRBD1 for D (5 bases). Germline CDR1 reads SGHDN; CDR2 reads FVKESK. V shed 2 bases and J shed 4 bases, with 14 bases lying between them. The CDR3 extends over 15 amino acids. CDR3 in amino acids: CASSQQGWYGTEAFF. For the CDR3, the DNA is TGTGCCAGCAGCCAACAGGGATGGTACGGCACTGAAGCTTTCTTT. Full variable domain (remainder filled in from reference TRBV14 and TRBJ1-1): EAGVTQFPSHSVIEKGQTVTLRCDPISGHDNLYWYRRVMGKEIKFLLHFVKESKQDESGMPNNRFLAERTGGTYSTLKVQPAELEDSGVYFCASSQQGWYGTEAFFGQGTRLTVV.

The CDR3 reads CASSKNSAPQETQYF. The CDR3 DNA is TGTGCCAGCAGCAAGAATAGCGCACCCCAAGAGACCCAGTACTTC. The genes are TRBV5-4 and TRBJ2-5; weak D call: TRBD2 (5 bases). The germline gives CDR1 SGHNT, CDR2 YYREEE (reference sequence). There are 15 residues in the CDR3. Trimming took off 4 bases at V and 1 base at J, with 14 bases between the two ends. Using reference TRBV5-4 and TRBJ2-5 for the parts outside the CDR3, the full variable domain is ETGVTQSPTHLIKTRGQQVTLRCSSQSGHNTVSWYQQALGQGPQFIFQYYREEENGRGNFPPRFSGLQFPNYSSELNVNALELDDSALYLCASSKNSAPQETQYFGPGTRLLVL.

The chain carries TRBV15 and TRBJ2-7; 11 nucleotides agree with TRBD1. The germline CDR1 and CDR2 sequences are LNHNV and YYDKDF (reference sequence). CDR3 length: 16 amino acids. Germline trimming cut 3 bases from V and 4 bases from J; bases unmatched to any gene: 8. This chain's CDR3 is CATSRVGTGGDYEQYF. CDR3 nucleotides: TGTGCCACCAGCAGGGTCGGGACAGGGGGTGATTACGAGCAGTACTTC.

This chain joins TRBV6-2 or TRBV6-3 and TRBJ1-4; D unclear. CDR3 size: 14 residues. The ends were cut back, 2 bases at V and 10 bases at J, with 14 bases in the middle. Germline CDR1 is MNHEY and CDR2 is SVGEGT. CDR3 sequence reads: CASSYPRWGGKLFF. CDR3 nucleotides: TGTGCCAGCAGTTACCCGCGGTGGGGAGGAAAACTGTTTTTT.

The chain has TRBV7-2 and TRBJ1-1; D is unclear. This CDR3 is 14 amino acids long. Between the trimmed V and J ends, which lost 1 base and 4 bases, there was a span of 10 bases. Germline CDR1 and CDR2: SGHTA and FQGNSA. CDR3 residues: CASSLVGGRTEAFF. The CDR3 coding sequence is TGTGCCAGCAGCTTAGTTGGAGGTCGCACTGAAGCTTTCTTT. Filled out from reference TRBV7-2 and TRBJ1-1, the complete variable domain reads GAGVSQSPSNKVTEKGKDVELRCDPISGHTALYWYRQSLGQGLEFLIYFQGNSAPDKSGLPSDRFSAERTGGSVSTLTIQRTQQEDSAVYLCASSLVGGRTEAFFGQGTRLTVV.

The chain recombines TRBV3-1 (or the pseudogene TRBV3-2) with TRBJ2-3; tentative D call: TRBD1 (7 bases). The CDR3 has 13 residues. CDR1 is LGHDT and CDR2 is YNNKEL in the germline V gene (reference sequence). Trimming stripped 3 bases from V and 10 bases from J, with 14 bases between. The CDR3 loop reads CASSQDQGDSQYF. CDR3 nucleotide sequence: TGTGCCAGCAGCCAGGACCAGGGGGACTCGCAGTATTTT.

This clone was recorded a few times. The rearrangement uses TRBV5-3 and TRBJ1-5; D is uncertain. TRBV5-3 has ORF status, its function being uncertain. Trimming cost V 2 bases and J 0 bases, with 12 bases left between them. The CDR3 totals 16 residues. CDR3 sequence (DNA): TGTGCCAGAAGCTTCGGCAGACTGTATAGCAATCAGCCCCAGCATTTT. It codes for CARSFGRLYSNQPQHF.

This clone was observed at least ten times. The V gene is TRBV5-4, the J gene TRBJ2-1; the D gene is possibly TRBD1 (5 bases). Germline V gene lookup returns CDR1 SGHNT and CDR2 YYREEE (reference sequence). CDR3 length: 15 amino acids. Trimming pared 4 bases from V and 0 bases from J, leaving 11 bases between. The CDR3 region has the DNA TGTGCCAGCAGCCCGTGGGGCCGCTCCTACAATGAGCAGTTCTTC. Translated: CASSPWGRSYNEQFF. Together with reference TRBV5-4 and TRBJ2-1, the CDR3 gives the full variable domain: ETGVTQSPTHLIKTRGQQVTLRCSSQSGHNTVSWYQQALGQGPQFIFQYYREEENGRGNFPPRFSGLQFPNYSSELNVNALELDDSALYLCASSPWGRSYNEQFFGPGTRLTVL.

V and J are TRBV4-1 and TRBJ2-7, with 9 bases lining up with TRBD2. After removal of 4 bases from V and 5 bases from J, the junction contained 12 bases not matched to a gene. The CDR3 is 16 amino acids. Germline V gene lookup returns CDR1 MGHRA and CDR2 YSYEKL. Here the CDR3 reads CASSPRLLAGSDEQYF. The CDR3 DNA reads TGCGCCAGCAGCCCCAGGCTGCTAGCGGGGTCCGACGAGCAGTACTTC.

The chain is built from TRBV5-5 and TRBJ2-1; a possible D gene is TRBD2 (5 bases). Germline V gives CDR1 SGHKS, CDR2 YYEKEE (reference sequence). V shed 3 bases and J shed 6 bases, with 16 bases lying between them. This CDR3 region has 15 residues. The CDR3 coding sequence is TGTGCCAGCAGCTACTCGGACGGAGGAAGCAATGAGCAGTTCTTC. Translating gives CASSYSDGGSNEQFF.

The rearrangement uses TRBV7-9 and TRBJ1-1; D unresolved. Germline loops: CDR1 SEHNR, CDR2 FQNEAQ (reference sequence). Deletions cut 4 bases from V and 4 bases from J, with 10 bases between. The CDR3 runs to 13 residues. The CDR3 DNA sequence: TGTGCCAGCAGCTCCGCGGTGGGCACTGAAGCTTTCTTT. This gives the protein CASSSAVGTEAFF.